This entry lists 30 T cell receptor beta chains sequenced from one sample in a study of T cell repertoires in cytomegalovirus infection. TCRdb ran MiXCR on the reads and lists one entry per CDR3 protein. The sample includes 150,000 to 200,000 distinct CDR3 sequences, 9.5% of them seen just once. Sequenced: PBMCs. The source of these receptors is a human donor in good health (CMV status not recorded). Some clones in this sample may be carry-over from other donors' samples.

The table lists this clonotype with many counts. This chain links TRBV28 with TRBJ1-5; the D is unclear. The CDR3 consists of 13 residues. Germline values: CDR1 MDHEN, CDR2 SYDVKM. Trimming shortened V by 3 bases and J by 7 bases, and 10 bases separated the two germline ends. The CDR3 loop reads CASSLNRNQPQHF. The CDR3 DNA reads as TGTGCCAGCAGTTTGAACAGAAACCAGCCCCAGCATTTT.

The V and J genes are TRBV28 and TRBJ1-5; D gene unclear. V gave up 3 bases and J gave up 3 bases, with 9 bases separating them. CDR1 is MDHEN, CDR2 SYDVKM, per germline. This CDR3 spans 14 amino acids. The CDR3 region has the DNA TGTGCCAGCAGTTTCGTAGGGCCCAATCAGCCCCAGCATTTT. Its translation: CASSFVGPNQPQHF.

The chain has TRBV2 and TRBJ2-7, with D perhaps matching TRBD2 (6 bases). The CDR3 contains 15 residues. V gave up 1 base and J gave up 7 bases, with 17 bases separating them. Looked up from germline, CDR1 is SNHLY and CDR2 is FYNNEI. The CDR3 nucleotides read TGTGCCAGCAGTGAAGAGGCGGGAAACTCTGATGAGCAGTACTTC. It translates to CASSEEAGNSDEQYF.

This clonotype was seen ten or more times. This rearrangement joins TRBV6-1 to TRBJ2-3; 7 bases map to TRBD1. This CDR3 has 15 amino acids. In germline, CDR1 is MNHNS, CDR2 SASEGT. Losses at the gene ends were 8 bases for V and 0 bases for J; bases not matched to a gene: 8. CDR3 in DNA: TGTGCCAGCGGGGGAAAGGGGGCTAGCACAGATACGCAGTATTTT. This codes for CASGGKGASTDTQYF.

As concerns this clonotype: A clone one base away is much larger, so this may be a read error. This chain links TRBV7-2 with TRBJ2-3; the match to TRBD2 covers 9 bases. The CDR3 contains 17 residues. Germline CDR1 is SGHTA and CDR2 is FQGNSA. The V segment lost 5 bases and the J segment 3 bases; nucleotides outside the gene matches: 12. CDR3 residues: CASSTVNIAGETDTQYF. The CDR3 DNA is TGTGCCAGCAGCACCGTTAATATAGCGGGAGAAACAGATACGCAGTATTTT.

This clonotype has just a few counts. This chain uses TRBV7-2 with TRBJ2-2; TRBD2 aligns across 9 bases. This CDR3 spans 15 amino acids. Trimming at V came to 5 bases and at J to 9 bases, leaving 10 bases not matched to a gene. The germline CDR1 and CDR2 sequences are SGHTA and FQGNSA. DNA for the CDR3: TGTGCCAGCAGCAGGGACTTAGCGGGAGTCTGGGAGCTGTTTTTT. Its translation: CASSRDLAGVWELFF.

The chain's CDR3 is CASSQYGAQPQHF. The DNA of the CDR3 is TGTGCCAGCAGCCAGTATGGGGCTCAGCCCCAGCATTTT. The chain combines TRBV14 with TRBJ1-5; TRBD1 might be the D (5 bases). V shed 3 bases and J shed 6 bases, with 9 bases lying between them. CDR1 is SGHDN, CDR2 FVKESK, per germline. CDR3 length: 13 residues.

The chain has TRBV7-3 and TRBJ1-5; 9 bases agree with TRBD1. The CDR3 has 17 amino acids. In germline, CDR1 is SGHTA, CDR2 FQGTGA. After removal of 2 bases from V and 2 bases from J, the junction contained 7 bases not matched to a gene. DNA of the CDR3: TGTGCCAGCAGCTTAGGGGGGACAGGGTTAGGCAATCAGCCCCAGCATTTT. This sequence encodes CASSLGGTGLGNQPQHF.

This clonotype appeared a few times. The V call is TRBV30, the J call TRBJ1-1; TRBD1 is a possible D gene (6 bases). V lost 8 bases, J lost 5 bases, and 21 bases lay in between. The germline V gene encodes CDR1 GTSNPN and CDR2 SVGIG (reference sequence). This CDR3 is 14 amino acids long. The CDR3 DNA is TGTGCCCGAGGGGGGAGGGATGAGGGGACTGAAGCTTTCTTT. Translating it yields CARGGRDEGTEAFF.

This clonotype was counted ten times or more. This rearrangement joins TRBV7-2 to TRBJ2-7; 11 bases are shared with TRBD1. Per germline, CDR1 SGHTA and CDR2 FQGNSA. The V and J ends lost 3 bases and 2 bases, in that order; junction bases with no gene match: 3. This CDR3 spans 15 amino acids. DNA of the CDR3: TGTGCCAGCAGCTTCGCGGGACAGGGGGCCTACGAGCAGTACTTC. It translates to CASSFAGQGAYEQYF.

This clonotype showed up many times. The chain combines TRBV7-8 with TRBJ1-1; D is unresolved. CDR3 length equals 13 residues. Germline assignment: CDR1 SGHVS and CDR2 FQNEAQ. Deletions cut 7 bases from V and 1 base from J, with 10 bases between. CDR3: CASTLDGNTEAFF. The CDR3 DNA follows: TGTGCCAGCACTCTAGACGGGAACACTGAAGCTTTCTTT.

There are a few counts of this clonotype. The chain links TRBV20-1 to TRBJ2-7; 8 nucleotides match TRBD2. Germline V gene lookup returns CDR1 DFQATT and CDR2 SNEGSKA (reference sequence). The CDR3 extends over 13 amino acids. The ends lost 6 bases at V and 4 bases at J; junction bases unmatched: 8. CDR3 protein: CSASEREPYEQYF. In DNA form, the CDR3 reads TGCAGTGCCTCGGAGCGGGAGCCTTACGAGCAGTACTTC.

This clonotype was recorded many times. V and J are TRBV7-2 and TRBJ2-3; the D is unclear. CDR3 length equals 17 residues. V lost 1 base to trimming and J lost 0 bases, with 14 bases between them. In germline, CDR1 is SGHTA, CDR2 FQGNSA. CDR3 sequence: CASSLDWRTASTDTQYF. In nucleotides, the CDR3 is TGTGCCAGCAGCTTAGATTGGCGAACAGCTAGCACAGATACGCAGTATTTT.

The chain recombines TRBV2 with TRBJ2-3; 10 nucleotides match TRBD2. CDR3 length equals 15 residues. Germline lookup yields CDR1 SNHLY and CDR2 FYNNEI. The ends lost 5 bases at V and 6 bases at J; junction bases unmatched: 8. Written as DNA, the CDR3 is TGTGCCAGCAGTCAACAACTAGCGGGATTGGATACGCAGTATTTT. It translates to CASSQQLAGLDTQYF.

This clonotype was found many times. This chain joins TRBV7-9 and TRBJ1-1; D remains ambiguous. V gave up 3 bases and J gave up 3 bases, with 11 bases separating them. The germline gives CDR1 SEHNR, CDR2 FQNEAQ (reference sequence). The CDR3 is 14 residues long. CDR3 coding DNA: TGTGCCAGCAGCTTGGTTCGCGGGTACACTGAAGCTTTCTTT. Translation gives CASSLVRGYTEAFF.

This clonotype has a count of ten or more. The CDR3: CASSVRQGVAFF. Written as DNA, the CDR3 is TGTGCCAGCAGCGTCCGACAGGGAGTGGCTTTCTTT. This chain links TRBV7-2 with TRBJ1-1; 7 positions match TRBD1. Germline CDR1 SGHTA, CDR2 FQGNSA. The V and J ends lost 5 bases and 11 bases, in that order; junction bases with no gene match: 8. The CDR3 covers 12 residues.

This clonotype was picked up many times. The chain combines TRBV10-3 with TRBJ2-2; either TRBD1 or TRBD2 may fit D (5 bases each). CDR3 size: 15 residues. V shed 0 bases and J shed 6 bases, with 11 bases lying between them. Germline V gives CDR1 ENHRY, CDR2 SYGVKD. CDR3 loop: CAISESPGSAGELFF. The CDR3 region has the DNA TGTGCCATCAGTGAGTCGCCAGGGAGCGCCGGGGAGCTGTTTTTT.

This clonotype showed up many times. The rearrangement links TRBV7-2 to TRBJ1-6, with a possible D match to TRBD1 (5 bases). CDR1 is SGHTA, CDR2 FQGNSA, per germline. V was trimmed by 10 bases and J by 10 bases, leaving 20 bases between them. The CDR3 is 14 amino acids. The DNA for the CDR3 is TGTGCCACCAAACGGGACGGAACCCACTCACCCCTCCACTTT. Its protein product is CATKRDGTHSPLHF.

Many counts were recorded for this clonotype. The V call is TRBV12-3 or TRBV12-4, the J call TRBJ2-5; D is perhaps TRBD2 (6 bases). The CDR3 has 15 residues. V lost 4 bases to trimming and J lost 1 base, with 13 bases between them. CDR3 amino acids: CASSSYSTSQETQYF. In nucleotides, the CDR3 is TGTGCCAGCAGTTCCTACTCGACTAGCCAAGAGACCCAGTACTTC.

The table lists this clonotype with many counts. This chain joins TRBV7-2 and TRBJ1-4, with TRBD1 matching over 9 bases. Germline trimming cut 4 bases from V and 11 bases from J; bases unmatched to any gene: 8. This CDR3 contains 14 residues. Germline V gene lookup returns CDR1 SGHTA and CDR2 FQGNSA. CDR3 amino acids: CASSSVHRGRKLFF. The CDR3 coding sequence is TGTGCCAGCAGCTCAGTACACAGGGGGCGCAAACTGTTTTTT. The full variable domain, rest sourced from reference TRBV7-2 and TRBJ1-4, is GAGVSQSPSNKVTEKGKDVELRCDPISGHTALYWYRQSLGQGLEFLIYFQGNSAPDKSGLPSDRFSAERTGGSVSTLTIQRTQQEDSAVYLCASSSVHRGRKLFFGSGTQLSVL.

The table lists this clonotype with many counts. The chain joins TRBV7-2 to TRBJ2-3; 14 nucleotides line up with TRBD2. The CDR3 is 16 residues long. Germline V gene sequence: CDR1 SGHTA, CDR2 FQGNSA. The ends lost 5 bases at V and 3 bases at J; junction bases unmatched: 4. The CDR3 region has the DNA TGTGCCAGCAGCATATGGACTAGCGGGGGGACAGATACGCAGTATTTT. Its protein product is CASSIWTSGGTDTQYF.

This clonotype was counted at least ten times. The gene calls are TRBV6-1 and TRBJ2-5; 8 bases map to TRBD2. V gave up 3 bases and J gave up 1 base; unmatched junction bases: 4. Germline loops: CDR1 MNHNS, CDR2 SASEGT. The CDR3 sequence is 15 residues long. CDR3 sequence: CASSDYLAGQETQYF. The CDR3, as DNA: TGTGCCAGCAGTGACTACCTAGCGGGCCAAGAGACCCAGTACTTC.

This clonotype appeared many times. V usage is TRBV7-9 and J usage is TRBJ1-2, with a tentative D call TRBD1 (6 bases). CDR1 and CDR2 (germline): SEHNR, FQNEAQ (reference sequence). The CDR3 has 14 residues. Trimming took off 5 bases at V and 8 bases at J, with 18 bases between the two ends. The CDR3 loop reads CASSPDWTQGGYTF. Written as DNA, the CDR3 is TGTGCCAGCAGCCCAGACTGGACACAGGGAGGCTACACCTTC.

This clonotype was seen at least ten times. The chain has TRBV7-2 and TRBJ2-1; possibly TRBD2 for D (7 bases). This CDR3 region has 16 residues. Germline CDR1 is SGHTA and CDR2 is FQGNSA. Trimming took 5 bases from V and 7 from J, leaving 21 bases between them. CDR3: CASSLTGGPPGNEQFF. CDR3 coding DNA: TGTGCCAGCAGCCTCACGGGGGGCCCGCCGGGGAATGAGCAGTTCTTC. The variable domain in full, with the rest retrieved from reference TRBV7-2 and TRBJ2-1, is GAGVSQSPSNKVTEKGKDVELRCDPISGHTALYWYRQSLGQGLEFLIYFQGNSAPDKSGLPSDRFSAERTGGSVSTLTIQRTQQEDSAVYLCASSLTGGPPGNEQFFGPGTRLTVL.

This clonotype was seen many times. The rearrangement uses TRBV24-1 and TRBJ2-5, with 8 bases matching TRBD1. This CDR3 has 16 residues. Germline loops: CDR1 KGHDR, CDR2 SFDVKD. V was clipped by 4 bases and J by 5 bases; unmatched bases: 11. The CDR3 reads CATSDPGQELRETQYF. For the CDR3, the DNA is TGTGCCACCAGTGACCCGGGACAGGAACTGCGGGAGACCCAGTACTTC.

Many counts were recorded for this clonotype. The gene calls are TRBV7-2 and TRBJ2-3, with 11 bases identical to TRBD2. Unmatched junction bases numbered 9, after V lost 4 bases and J lost 3 bases. Germline-derived CDR1 and CDR2 are SGHTA and FQGNSA. The CDR3 is 17 residues long. The CDR3, as DNA: TGTGCCAGCAGCTCCTTAGCGGGAGGGCCAAGAACAGATACGCAGTATTTT. It is translated as CASSSLAGGPRTDTQYF.

This clonotype was counted between two and nine times. The CDR3 protein is CASSKQGSEAFF. CDR3 coding DNA: TGTGCCAGCAGCAAACAGGGGTCTGAAGCTTTCTTT. The chain carries TRBV5-4 and TRBJ1-1; 7 bases align to TRBD1. This CDR3 has 12 amino acids. Germline V gene data show CDR1 as SGHNT and CDR2 as YYREEE (reference sequence). V dropped 4 bases and J dropped 6; count of bases not matched to a gene: 3.

The CDR3 bases are TGTGCCAGCAGTCCAGGCGGGACACCAACTAACTATGGCTACACCTTC. This translates into CASSPGGTPTNYGYTF. V usage is TRBV28 and J usage is TRBJ1-2, with TRBD1 as a possible D gene (6 bases). V lost 5 bases, J lost 0 bases, and 16 bases lay in between. This CDR3 region has 16 residues. CDR1 and CDR2 from the germline V gene are MDHEN and SYDVKM.

The table lists this clonotype with many counts. V usage is TRBV11-2 and J usage is TRBJ2-3; tentatively, D is TRBD1 (6 bases). V lost 4 bases, J lost 1 base, and 15 bases lay in between. Germline V gene lookup returns CDR1 SGHAT and CDR2 FQNNGV. The CDR3 totals 16 residues. CDR3 nucleotide sequence: TGTGCCAGCAGCTACATACAGGGCGTAGGCACAGATACGCAGTATTTT. Translation gives CASSYIQGVGTDTQYF. Together with reference TRBV11-2 and TRBJ2-3, the CDR3 gives the full variable domain: EAGVAQSPRYKIIEKRQSVAFWCNPISGHATLYWYQQILGQGPKLLIQFQNNGVVDDSQLPKDRFSAERLKGVDSTLKIQPAKLEDSAVYLCASSYIQGVGTDTQYFGPGTRLTVL.

This clonotype was picked up many times. The CDR3, as DNA: TGTGCCAGCAGTCAACATACAGGGGCGCTGGGAGGCTACACCTTC. Its protein product is CASSQHTGALGGYTF. This sequence joins TRBV28 and TRBJ1-2; 7 bases agree with TRBD1. The CDR3 covers 15 residues. Unmatched junction bases numbered 14, after V lost 5 bases and J lost 8 bases. CDR1 and CDR2 (germline): MDHEN, SYDVKM.